This TCR beta chain emerged from a study of T-cell reconstitution after alpha-beta-depleted transplantation in children. Broader study findings: Where alpha-beta T cells came from about two months after transplant was reportedly several hundred expanded graft clones. Once a year had passed after transplant, T-cell counts and diversity came mostly from newly produced T cells. Some patients' high day-60 TCRbeta diversity was traced to surviving recipient T cells and thymic progenitors.

The CDR3 loop spans 14 amino acids. The V gene's germline CDR1 is SGHRS and CDR2 YFSETQ. V was cut by 7 bases and J by 2 bases, with 13 bases left in between. Unique molecular identifiers were incorporated when the TCRbeta library was constructed. A single record per CDR3 protein comes from TCRdb applying MiXCR to the PCR reads. The repertoire has some 440,000 distinct CDR3 sequences, 15% to 20% of them found once; the top ten carry less than 30%. About this clonotype itself: Antigen specificity is unknown.

This rearrangement joins TRBV5-1 to TRBJ2-1; perhaps D is TRBD1 or TRBD2 (5 bases each). The clonotype was recovered from a boy under three years old who had a stem cell transplant for Wiskott-Aldrich syndrome, so the T cells may come from the graft donor. This specimen consisted of PBMCs, mostly from graft donor cells, obtained 360 days after TCRalphabeta/CD19-depleted stem cell transplant. Here the CDR3 DNA reads TGCGCCAGCGGGGTCGGGACGACCTACAATGAGCAGTTCTTC. This codes for CASGVGTTYNEQFF.